Listed below are T cell receptor beta chains from one sample, sequenced in a study of T cell responses to AZD1222 COVID-19 vaccine. Here immunoSEQ multiplex PCR was the method, and the copy in TCRdb shows in-frame clones only, minus some. In the table there are about 160,000 clones, around 93% of which are singletons. Sequenced here: peripheral blood, sampled on day 0 of AZD1222 vaccination. The receptor set was obtained from an adult in good health. CDR3s include the opening cysteine and the closing phenylalanine or tryptophan. Each record gives: J gene, V gene, D gene, CDR3 length, clone size, CDR3 protein, CDR3 DNA. D genes are given only for firm matches. Clone size, where shown, is once, few, many, or a class for clones that have expanded.

J: TRBJ1-2; V: TRBV2; D: TRBD1; length: 16; size: once; CDR3: CASSATETGGFGGYTF; DNA: TGTGCCAGCAGTGCGACAGAGACAGGGGGCTTTGGGGGCTACACCTTC
J: TRBJ1-1; V: TRBV13; D: -; length: 17; size: -; CDR3: CASSAPRGSFPNTEAFF; DNA: TGTGCCAGCAGCGCGCCTCGCGGTTCCTTCCCCAACACTGAAGCTTTCTTT
J: TRBJ1-3; V: TRBV28; D: -; length: 18; size: -; CDR3: CASSSTPLDSRRGNTIYF; DNA: TGTGCCAGCAGTTCGACCCCACTGGACAGTCGAAGAGGAAACACCATATATTTT
J: TRBJ2-1; V: TRBV19; D: TRBD2; length: 14; size: -; CDR3: CASSLAGEYNEQFF; DNA: TGTGCCAGTAGCCTAGCGGGAGAGTACAATGAGCAGTTCTTC
J: TRBJ1-5; V: TRBV7-8; D: TRBD1; length: 16; size: -; CDR3: CASSLGQGVDNQPQHF; DNA: TGTGCCAGCAGCTTAGGGCAGGGGGTTGACAATCAGCCCCAGCATTTT
J: TRBJ1-1; V: TRBV5-4; D: TRBD1; length: 15; size: -; CDR3: CASSLPGQPNTEAFF; DNA: TGTGCCAGCAGCTTGCCGGGACAGCCTAACACTGAAGCTTTCTTT
J: TRBJ2-5; V: TRBV5-1; D: -; length: 11; size: -; CDR3: CASSLQETQYF; DNA: TGCGCCAGCAGCTTACAAGAGACCCAGTACTTC
J: TRBJ2-5; V: TRBV5-1; D: TRBD2; length: 15; size: few; CDR3: CASSETSGVSETQYF; DNA: TGCGCCAGCAGCGAGACTAGCGGGGTCTCGGAGACCCAGTACTTC
J: TRBJ2-3; V: TRBV19; D: -; length: 14; size: -; CDR3: CASSISRDTDTQYF; DNA: TGTGCCAGTAGTATCTCTAGGGACACAGATACGCAGTATTTT
J: TRBJ1-6; V: TRBV19; D: TRBD1; length: 13; size: -; CDR3: CASRQGYNSPLHF; DNA: TGTGCCAGTAGACAGGGGTATAATTCACCCCTCCACTTT
J: TRBJ1-3; V: TRBV28; D: -; length: 13; size: once; CDR3: CASSFSLGNTIYF; DNA: TGTGCCAGCAGTTTTTCCCTTGGAAACACCATATATTTT
J: TRBJ2-4; V: TRBV5-1; D: -; length: 17; size: -; CDR3: CASSLAQPTGAKNIQYF; DNA: TGCGCCAGCAGCTTGGCTCAGCCTACAGGGGCCAAAAACATTCAGTACTTC
J: TRBJ2-3; V: TRBV6-2/TRBV6-3; D: TRBD2; length: 18; size: -; CDR3: CASSYEPRTSPDTDTQYF; DNA: TGTGCCAGCAGTTACGAACCCCGGACTAGCCCGGACACAGATACGCAGTATTTT
J: TRBJ1-4; V: TRBV3-1/TRBV3-2; D: TRBD1; length: 15; size: -; CDR3: CASSQRTGGYEKLFF; DNA: TGTGCCAGCAGCCAACGAACAGGGGGCTATGAAAAACTGTTTTTT
J: TRBJ2-3; V: TRBV28; D: -; length: 14; size: -; CDR3: CASSLGSFTDTQYF; DNA: TGTGCCAGCAGTCTTGGCAGCTTCACAGATACGCAGTATTTT
J: TRBJ2-7; V: TRBV27; D: -; length: 15; size: -; CDR3: CASSLRAGSSYEQYF; DNA: TGTGCCAGCAGTTTAAGGGCGGGGAGTTCCTACGAGCAGTACTTC
J: TRBJ1-6; V: TRBV7-2; D: -; length: 16; size: few; CDR3: CASSLEQSSYNSPLHF; DNA: TGTGCCAGCAGCTTAGAACAGTCCTCCTATAATTCACCCCTCCACTTT
J: TRBJ2-1; V: TRBV6-2/TRBV6-3; D: -; length: 13; size: few; CDR3: CASSYWGNNEQFF; DNA: TGTGCCAGCAGTTACTGGGGGAACAATGAGCAGTTCTTC
J: TRBJ1-6; V: TRBV7-9; D: TRBD1; length: 15; size: -; CDR3: CASSQLTGGNSPLHF; DNA: TGTGCCAGCAGCCAATTGACAGGGGGGAATTCACCCCTCCACTTT
J: TRBJ1-5; V: TRBV7-2; D: -; length: 16; size: -; CDR3: CASSLRAIYSNQPQHF; DNA: TGTGCCAGCAGCTTAAGGGCAATCTATAGCAATCAGCCCCAGCATTTT
J: TRBJ1-1; V: TRBV2; D: -; length: 10; size: -; CDR3: CATRNTEAFF; DNA: TGTGCCACCAGGAACACTGAAGCTTTCTTT
J: TRBJ2-1; V: TRBV5-1; D: -; length: 18; size: -; CDR3: CARSLGRGVSFSYNEQFF; DNA: TGCGCCCGCAGCTTGGGCAGGGGGGTTAGTTTCTCCTACAATGAGCAGTTCTTC
J: TRBJ1-1; V: TRBV5-1; D: -; length: 14; size: -; CDR3: CASRWTLGPTEAFF; DNA: TGCGCCAGCAGATGGACATTGGGGCCCACTGAAGCTTTCTTT
J: TRBJ2-5; V: TRBV7-9; D: TRBD2; length: 16; size: -; CDR3: CASSPRASGFQETQYF; DNA: TGTGCCAGCAGCCCCCGGGCTAGCGGCTTCCAAGAGACCCAGTACTTC
J: TRBJ2-3; V: TRBV5-1; D: TRBD2; length: 16; size: -; CDR3: CASSLGTSGKADTQYF; DNA: TGCGCCAGCAGCTTAGGGACTAGCGGAAAGGCAGATACGCAGTATTTT
J: TRBJ1-5; V: TRBV5-6; D: -; length: 15; size: -; CDR3: CASSLAGGSFQPQHF; DNA: TGTGCCAGCAGCTTGGCGGGGGGCTCATTTCAGCCCCAGCATTTT
J: TRBJ2-7; V: TRBV2; D: -; length: 14; size: -; CDR3: CASRPIGPGFEQYF; DNA: TGTGCCAGCAGACCAATTGGACCGGGCTTCGAGCAGTACTTC
J: TRBJ1-1; V: TRBV11-3; D: TRBD1; length: 15; size: -; CDR3: CASSRGTGESTEAFF; DNA: TGTGCCAGCAGCCGGGGCACAGGGGAAAGCACTGAAGCTTTCTTT
J: TRBJ2-1; V: TRBV28; D: TRBD2; length: 19; size: -; CDR3: CASSFLAGDSGTSYNEQFF; DNA: TGTGCCAGCAGTTTCCTAGCGGGAGATTCTGGTACGTCCTACAATGAGCAGTTCTTC
J: TRBJ1-2; V: TRBV28; D: -; length: 10; size: -; CDR3: CASEGRGYTF; DNA: TGTGCCAGCGAAGGCCGAGGCTACACCTTC
J: TRBJ2-2; V: TRBV28; D: -; length: 15; size: -; CDR3: CASSYPGMGTGELFF; DNA: TGTGCCAGCAGTTACCCAGGGATGGGGACCGGGGAGCTGTTTTTT
J: TRBJ1-3; V: TRBV19; D: -; length: 14; size: -; CDR3: CASSRKQGPDTIYF; DNA: TGTGCCAGTAGCCGGAAACAGGGCCCGGACACCATATATTTT
J: TRBJ1-4; V: TRBV9; D: TRBD1; length: 17; size: -; CDR3: CASSPGLTGGVGEKLFF; DNA: TGTGCCAGCAGCCCTGGGTTAACAGGGGGCGTAGGTGAAAAACTGTTTTTT
J: TRBJ1-1; V: TRBV6-1; D: TRBD1; length: 16; size: -; CDR3: CASSERSQGVGTEAFF; DNA: TGTGCCAGCAGTGAAAGGTCGCAGGGGGTGGGCACTGAAGCTTTCTTT
J: TRBJ1-3; V: TRBV19; D: -; length: 15; size: -; CDR3: CASLNDGTSGNTIYF; DNA: TGTGCCAGCCTAAATGACGGTACCTCTGGAAACACCATATATTTT
J: TRBJ1-1; V: TRBV6-5; D: -; length: 14; size: -; CDR3: CASSYDLGRTEAFF; DNA: TGTGCCAGCAGTTACGATCTGGGGAGGACTGAAGCTTTCTTT
J: TRBJ2-7; V: TRBV27; D: TRBD1; length: 14; size: -; CDR3: CASKRAGTGYEQYF; DNA: TGTGCCAGCAAAAGAGCCGGGACAGGCTACGAGCAGTACTTC
J: TRBJ1-3; V: TRBV7-4; D: -; length: 13; size: -; CDR3: CASTGGAGNTIYF; DNA: TGTGCCAGCACGGGTGGGGCTGGAAACACCATATATTTT
J: TRBJ2-7; V: TRBV3-1/TRBV3-2; D: TRBD1; length: 16; size: -; CDR3: CASSQFRDRGRNEQYF; DNA: TGTGCCAGCAGCCAATTCCGGGACAGGGGGAGGAACGAGCAGTACTTC
J: TRBJ1-2; V: TRBV19; D: -; length: 15; size: -; CDR3: CASSTDAGSSYGYTF; DNA: TGTGCCAGTAGCACCGACGCAGGGTCGTCCTATGGCTACACCTTC
J: TRBJ2-7; V: TRBV4-3; D: TRBD1; length: 14; size: -; CDR3: CASSQGTGPYEQYF; DNA: TGCGCCAGCAGCCAAGGGACAGGGCCCTACGAGCAGTACTTC
J: TRBJ1-5; V: TRBV19; D: -; length: 16; size: -; CDR3: CASSISPSAGVQPQHF; DNA: TGTGCCAGTAGTATTTCTCCGTCTGCGGGGGTGCAGCCCCAGCATTTT
J: TRBJ2-2; V: TRBV11-2; D: -; length: 13; size: -; CDR3: CASSLSDTGELFF; DNA: TGTGCCAGCAGCTTATCGGACACCGGGGAGCTGTTTTTT
J: TRBJ1-3; V: TRBV7-2; D: -; length: 15; size: -; CDR3: CASSPLRNSRNTIYF; DNA: TGTGCCAGCAGCCCGCTTAGGAATTCTAGAAACACCATATATTTT
J: TRBJ1-2; V: TRBV19; D: -; length: 13; size: -; CDR3: CASASGVNYGYTF; DNA: TGTGCCAGCGCTTCGGGGGTAAACTATGGCTACACCTTC
J: TRBJ1-6; V: TRBV7-9; D: -; length: 19; size: -; CDR3: CASSSRVGQGFSYNSPLHF; DNA: TGTGCCAGCAGCTCTCGGGTGGGGCAGGGCTTCTCCTATAATTCACCCCTCCACTTT
J: TRBJ1-4; V: TRBV28; D: -; length: 15; size: -; CDR3: CASSRREGGTEKLFF; DNA: TGTGCCAGCAGTCGAAGAGAGGGGGGCACCGAAAAACTGTTTTTT
J: TRBJ2-1; V: TRBV6-7; D: -; length: 10; size: -; CDR3: CASIGNEQFF; DNA: TGTGCCAGCATTGGGAATGAGCAGTTCTTC
J: TRBJ2-1; V: TRBV7-9; D: TRBD1; length: 15; size: -; CDR3: CASSSGTGGMNEQFF; DNA: TGTGCCAGCAGTTCCGGGACAGGGGGCATGAATGAGCAGTTCTTC